The clone carrying this TCR beta chain was picked up a small number of times. Its specificity is not known. These data come from a study of cytomegalovirus exposure and HLA in healthy donors. The study, taken as a whole, reports: Altogether, 150 or so TCR beta chains were recorded as cytomegalovirus-associated. An analysis done earlier found most TCR beta V segments productive about 87% or about 30% of the time.

V shed 6 bases and J 12 bases; nucleotides not matched to a gene: 8. Germline V lookup: CDR1 MDHEN, CDR2 SYDVKM. The CDR3 is 12 residues long. A multiplex PCR was run with 60 Vbeta primers and 13 Jbeta primers. Here immunoSEQ multiplex PCR was the method, and the copy in TCRdb shows in-frame clones only, minus some. This sample has around 140,000 clones, with 78% found just once. The source is a young woman in good health and CMV-seropositive. Sequenced: PBMCs. The chain links TRBV28 to TRBJ2-1; 7 positions agree with TRBD2. The CDR3 DNA reads TGTGCCAGCAGCCCCCCCCGCGGGGGGCAGTTCTTC. Its protein is CASSPPRGGQFF. The variable domain in full, completed from reference TRBV28 and TRBJ2-1, reads DVKVTQSSRYLVKRTGEKVFLECVQDMDHENMFWYRQDPGLGLRLIYFSYDVKMKEKGDIPEGYSVSREKKERFSLILESASTNQTSMYLCASSPPRGGQFFGPGTRLTVL.